Given below is one TCR beta chain in context. Its cognate antigen has yet to be identified. No much larger clone exists at a distance of one base, and base qualities are not known. This sample was taken from a study of CD8+CD57+ T cells in acquired aplastic anemia (dated by TCRdb to the late 2010s). At the level of the whole study: DNA extracted from sorted CD4+ and CD8+ cells had a mean of about 3.3 ug, with a range of about 0.2 to 30 ug. CD8+CD57+ expansion was defined as frequency above the mean frequency observed in healthy subjects. Findings and caveats that apply to the study as a whole: Twenty-nine CD8+ CDR3 sequences were found to be shared between patients and controls, but these sequences appeared to be highly expressed in patients and within the immunodominant clones of the patients. Patients and healthy controls showed no significant difference in CD8+ Simpson's diversity (P=0.060).

Genomic DNA was used as template for profiling of TCR beta VDJ combinations and CDR3 sequences. TCR repertoire sequencing was run on an Illumina HiSeq 2000. Per the source publication's procedure: TRBV/TRBJ rearrangement plots, CDR3 size and DJ length profiles, and Simpson's diversity index were used to assess repertoires. The immunodominant clone was defined as the most abundant DNA sequence in deep sequencing data. CDR3 amino acid sequences were screened for sharing across subjects and compared with published repertoires and the VDJdb database. TCRdb reprocessed the public reads (quality trimming at Q25 with fastp, clone calling with MiXCR) and kept in-frame beta chains. One record per CDR3 amino acid sequence lists the most common genes and DNA. The V and J calls were determined by TCRdb, not by the authors. The sample includes some 150,000 distinct CDR3 sequences, with 70% to 80% observed a single time. The ten largest clonotypes hold 45% to 60% of the sample.

The patients picked for sequencing were ones in whom flow cytometry had shown an expansion of CD8+CD57+ cells. Every patient had a diagnosis of severe acquired aplastic anemia based on International Study of Aplastic Anemia and Agranulocytosis and Camitta criteria. At the time blood was sampled, none of the patients had received any therapy. The study deep-sequenced TCR repertoires of sorted CD4+ and CD8+ blood T cells from severe aplastic anemia patients and healthy subjects. Patients were enrolled in the USA under clinicaltrials.gov protocols 00001620, 01623167, 00001397, 00071045, 00081523 and 00961064. Ficoll-Paque density gradient centrifugation was used to isolate peripheral blood mononuclear cells. Before DNA extraction, CD4+ and CD8+ T cells were sorted by FACS or by magnetic beads. The sample taken for sequencing was sorted CD4+, CD8+, or CD8+CD57+ T cells (not recorded which) from PBMCs. The source is a human donor with aplastic anemia.

This receptor has the CDR3 CSVVRGLSYEQYF. The DNA sequence is as follows: TGCAGCGTAGTTAGGGGGCTCTCCTACGAGCAGTACTTC. The V and J genes are TRBV29-1 and TRBJ2-7; 7 of the junction bases match TRBD1. CDR1 and CDR2, per the germline V gene, are SQVTM and ANQGSEA. CDR3 length: 13 amino acids, cysteine to phenylalanine. Here the CDR3 DNA is all that survives: 39 bases in frame from base 1. V is cut back by 6 bases and J by 0 bases, with 5 bases in the junction unmatched.